A single sample is the source of the 9 T cell receptor beta chains below, sequenced in a study of blood T cell repertoires in COVID-19. Using immunoSEQ multiplex PCR, the repertoire was profiled, and TCRdb retains in-frame clones only, with some absent. This sample has 350,000 to 400,000 clones; 85% to 90% occur once, and the top ten carry 6.5%. Sequencing input: peripheral blood. Source of these receptors: a man younger than 35 with active or convalescent COVID-19.

This clone has just one count. The chain combines TRBV19 with TRBJ2-1, with D possibly being TRBD1 (5 bases). The germline V gene encodes CDR1 LNHDA and CDR2 SQIVND (reference sequence). With 6 bases removed from V and 0 bases from J, the gap between germline ends came to 9 bases. This CDR3 has 14 amino acids. As DNA, the CDR3 is TGTGCCAGTAGACCAGGGTACTCCTACAATGAGCAGTTCTTC. Protein: CASRPGYSYNEQFF.

A word on this clone: At the DNA level, this CDR3 is encoded by other sequences in the same sample as well. This chain uses TRBV18 with TRBJ1-1, with 8 bases lining up with TRBD1. The ends lost 3 bases at V and 5 bases at J; junction bases unmatched: 2. The CDR3 is made up of 13 amino acids. Looked up from germline, CDR1 is KGHSH and CDR2 is LQKENI. This CDR3 is CASSPDRDTEAFF. CDR3 bases: TGTGCCAGCTCACCGGACAGGGATACTGAAGCTTTCTTT.

The V gene is TRBV5-1, the J gene TRBJ1-1, with 7 bases identical to TRBD1. Germline V gene data show CDR1 as SGHRS and CDR2 as YFSETQ. The CDR3 runs 12 residues. V dropped 8 bases and J dropped 5; count of bases not matched to a gene: 6. The chain's CDR3 is CASQGGSTEAFF. The CDR3 DNA reads as TGCGCCAGTCAGGGGGGAAGTACTGAAGCTTTCTTT.

The chain couples TRBV5-1 to TRBJ2-7, with TRBD2 as a possible D gene (6 bases). V was pared by 3 bases and J by 3 bases, with 10 bases between. The CDR3 runs 13 residues. Germline assignment: CDR1 SGHRS and CDR2 YFSETQ. CDR3 bases: TGCGCCAGCAGCTATCTAGCGAGCTACGAGCAGTACTTC. Its protein product is CASSYLASYEQYF.

The chain combines TRBV2 with TRBJ2-3, with a weak D call TRBD2 (5 bases). CDR3 length: 15 amino acids. V lost 5 bases, J lost 2 bases, and 14 bases lay in between. CDR1 and CDR2 from the germline V gene are SNHLY and FYNNEI. CDR3 bases: TGTGCCAGCAGTACTACCGGGAAATCCACAGATACGCAGTATTTT. Protein sequence: CASSTTGKSTDTQYF.

This clone was seen only once. V and J are TRBV19 and TRBJ1-1; D unresolved. The germline V gene encodes CDR1 LNHDA and CDR2 SQIVND (reference sequence). CDR3 length equals 12 residues. Trimming pared 5 bases from V and 5 bases from J, leaving 9 bases between. CDR3 loop: CASSFWPTEAFF. The CDR3 DNA sequence: TGTGCCAGTAGTTTTTGGCCGACTGAAGCTTTCTTT.

The J gene is TRBJ2-2, the V gene TRBV11-2, with 8 bases fitting TRBD1. This CDR3 has 16 residues. Per the germline V gene, CDR1 is SGHAT and CDR2 is FQNNGV. V was clipped by 3 bases and J by 6 bases; unmatched bases: 9. The CDR3 coding sequence is TGTGCCAGCAGCTTCTTGCGGACAGGGTCGGCCGGGGAGCTGTTTTTT. As protein: CASSFLRTGSAGELFF.

The DNA of the CDR3 is TGTGCCAGCAGCTTCGGGACAGGAGATGGCTACACCTTC. It is translated as CASSFGTGDGYTF. The chain couples TRBV5-6 to TRBJ1-2, with 8 bases lining up with TRBD1. The CDR3 is made up of 13 amino acids. The germline V gene encodes CDR1 SGHDT and CDR2 YYEEEE. The trim removed 2 bases at V and 6 bases at J, leaving 3 bases unmatched.

The rearrangement uses TRBV6-2 or TRBV6-3 and TRBJ2-7, with TRBD1 matching 11 bases. Per germline, CDR1 MNHEY and CDR2 SVGEGT. The CDR3 extends over 15 amino acids. V shed 2 bases, J shed 5 bases, and the junction held 5 bases outside the gene matches. In DNA, the CDR3 is TGTGCCAGCAGTTACGGACAGGGGGCTATCGACGAGCAGTACTTC. Its protein product is CASSYGQGAIDEQYF.